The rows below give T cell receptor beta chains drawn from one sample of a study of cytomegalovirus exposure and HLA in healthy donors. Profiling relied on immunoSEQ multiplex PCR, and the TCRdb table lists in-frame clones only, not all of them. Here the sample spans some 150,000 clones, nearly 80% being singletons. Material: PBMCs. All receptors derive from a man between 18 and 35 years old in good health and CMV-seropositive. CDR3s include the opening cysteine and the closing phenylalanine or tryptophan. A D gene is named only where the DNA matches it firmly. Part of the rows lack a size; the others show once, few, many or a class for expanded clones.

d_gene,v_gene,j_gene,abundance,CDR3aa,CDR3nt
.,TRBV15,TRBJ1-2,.,CATSRDQVSRGSPYGYTF,TGTGCCACCAGCAGAGATCAGGTCTCCCGGGGGTCCCCTTATGGCTACACCTTC
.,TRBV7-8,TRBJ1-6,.,CASSLFAGTSDSPLHF,TGTGCCAGCAGCTTATTTGCCGGGACTTCGGATTCACCCCTCCACTTT
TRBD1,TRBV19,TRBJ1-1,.,CASNIGQGVTEAFF,TGTGCCAGTAATATCGGACAGGGCGTCACTGAAGCTTTCTTT
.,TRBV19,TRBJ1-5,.,CASSDLRGQPQHF,TGTGCCAGTAGTGACCTCAGGGGTCAGCCCCAGCATTTT
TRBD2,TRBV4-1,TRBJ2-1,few,CASSQAKLRTSGRPNEQFF,TGCGCCAGCAGCCAAGCGAAGCTTAGGACTAGCGGGAGACCCAATGAGCAGTTCTTC
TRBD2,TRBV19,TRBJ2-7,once,CASSEPGLVFEQYF,TGTGCCAGTAGTGAACCGGGACTAGTTTTTGAGCAGTACTTC
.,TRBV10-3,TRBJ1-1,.,CASSYFGGNTEAFF,TGTGCCAGCAGTTACTTCGGGGGGAACACTGAAGCTTTCTTT
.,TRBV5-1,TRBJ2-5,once,CASSLGRGWETQYF,TGCGCCAGCAGCTTGGGCCGGGGGTGGGAGACCCAGTACTTC
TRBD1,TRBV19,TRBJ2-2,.,CASSLGGAGTGELFF,TGTGCCAGTAGTCTAGGGGGCGCCGGTACCGGGGAGCTGTTTTTT
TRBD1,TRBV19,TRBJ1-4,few,CASADRAGANEKLFF,TGTGCCAGTGCCGACAGGGCTGGGGCTAATGAAAAACTGTTTTTT
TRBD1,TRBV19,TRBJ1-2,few,CASSTGQTLYGYTF,TGTGCCAGTAGTACGGGACAGACTCTCTATGGCTACACCTTC
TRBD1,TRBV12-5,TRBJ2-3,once,CASGLRTGKITDTQYF,TGTGCTAGTGGTTTGCGGACAGGAAAGATCACAGATACGCAGTATTTT
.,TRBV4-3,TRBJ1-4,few,CASSQDPQPGNEKLFF,TGCGCCAGCAGCCAAGATCCGCAGCCGGGGAATGAAAAACTGTTTTTT
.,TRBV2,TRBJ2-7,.,CASRAMDSLGAYEQYF,TGTGCCAGCAGGGCCATGGACAGCCTAGGGGCCTACGAGCAGTACTTC
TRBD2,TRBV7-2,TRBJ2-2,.,CASTLTSYSGELFF,TGTGCCAGCACCCTGACTAGCTATTCCGGGGAGCTGTTTTTT
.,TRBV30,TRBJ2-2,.,CASRVNTGELFF,TGTGCCAGCAGGGTAAACACCGGGGAGCTGTTTTTT
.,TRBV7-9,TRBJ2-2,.,CASSQMNTGELFF,TGTGCCAGCAGCCAGATGAACACCGGGGAGCTGTTTTTT
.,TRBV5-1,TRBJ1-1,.,CASSLQGFRTEAFF,TGCGCCAGCAGCCTACAGGGATTTAGGACTGAAGCTTTCTTT
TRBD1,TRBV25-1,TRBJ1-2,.,CASSDSDRVGGYGYTF,TGTGCCAGCAGTGACTCGGACAGGGTAGGAGGCTATGGCTACACCTTC
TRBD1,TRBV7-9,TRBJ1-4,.,CASSQLQGGNEKLFF,TGTGCCAGCAGCCAATTACAGGGGGGGAATGAAAAACTGTTTTTT
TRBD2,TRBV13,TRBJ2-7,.,CASSFVAGSFDEQYF,TGTGCCAGCAGCTTTGTAGCGGGAAGTTTCGACGAGCAGTACTTC
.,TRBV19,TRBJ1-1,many,CASRYVANTEAFF,TGTGCCAGTAGGTACGTGGCCAACACTGAAGCTTTCTTT
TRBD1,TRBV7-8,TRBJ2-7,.,CASSPGTGAYEQYF,TGTGCCAGCAGCCCGGGGACAGGGGCCTACGAGCAGTACTTC
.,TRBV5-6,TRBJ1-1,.,CASSFGHRNTEAFF,TGTGCCAGCAGCTTTGGACACCGGAACACTGAAGCTTTCTTT
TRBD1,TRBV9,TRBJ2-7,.,CASSVGQGEAYEQYF,TGTGCCAGCAGCGTAGGACAGGGGGAAGCCTACGAGCAGTACTTC
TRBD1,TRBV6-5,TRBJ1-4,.,CASSSGQGATNEKLFF,TGTGCCAGCAGTTCCGGACAGGGTGCAACTAATGAAAAACTGTTTTTT
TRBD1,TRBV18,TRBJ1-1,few,CASSPAGQVGTEAFF,TGTGCCAGCTCCCCTGCCGGACAGGTAGGCACTGAAGCTTTCTTT